The sequence of this T cell receptor beta chain was determined in a study of long-term antiretroviral therapy in people with HIV. CDR3 length equals 15 residues. Trimming took 5 bases from V and 5 from J; bases not matched to a gene: 4. CDR1 is LNHDA and CDR2 is SQIVND in the germline V gene (reference sequence). Runs used v3.0 of the immunoSEQ assay and were done at survey level. TCRdb keeps only in-frame clones here, not all; method: immunoSEQ multiplex PCR. The sample records 35,000 or so clones, approximately 85% being singletons. The sequence was collected from a man in his late teens or twenties with HIV. The specimen was unsorted PBMCs, collected 2.2 years after starting antiretroviral therapy. The rearrangement joins TRBV19 to TRBJ2-3, with 13 bases fitting TRBD2. The CDR3 loop is CASSVGLAGQDTQYF. The CDR3 nucleotides are TGTGCCAGTAGTGTGGGACTAGCGGGGCAAGATACGCAGTATTTT.